One and the same sample provided the 20 T cell receptor beta chains below, sequenced in a study of blood T cell repertoires in COVID-19. Sequencing used immunoSEQ multiplex PCR; TCRdb keeps in-frame clones, though not all of them. The sample records approximately 310,000 clones, under 90% being singletons. Specimen: PBMCs or T cells enriched from blood (not recorded which). These receptors all come from a man in his sixties who had recovered from COVID-19.

J is TRBJ1-3 and V is TRBV7-9; tentative D call: TRBD1 (5 bases). Per germline, CDR1 SEHNR and CDR2 FQNEAQ (reference sequence). V was trimmed by 3 bases and J by 0 bases, leaving 9 bases between them. The CDR3 spans 15 residues. The CDR3 here is CASSFDGGSGNTIYF. CDR3 coding DNA: TGTGCCAGCAGCTTTGACGGGGGCTCTGGAAACACCATATATTTT.

This clone has only a few counts. The chain carries TRBV4-3 and TRBJ1-4; D ambiguous. Trimming cost V 0 bases and J 3 bases, with 5 bases left between them. Germline V gene sequence: CDR1 LGHNA, CDR2 YSLEER. The length of the CDR3 is 14 residues. CDR3 region: CASSQESANEKLFF. CDR3 nucleotide sequence: TGCGCCAGCAGCCAAGAGTCGGCTAATGAAAAACTGTTTTTT.

The chain combines TRBV9 with TRBJ1-2; weak D call: TRBD1 (5 bases). Germline V gene sequence: CDR1 SGDLS, CDR2 YYNGEE. The CDR3 has 16 amino acids. Trimming shortened V by 4 bases and J by 3 bases, and 19 bases separated the two germline ends. The CDR3 DNA follows: TGTGCCAGCAGCTCCCAAAGGAGGGGCCGGGACTATGGCTACACCTTC. It yields the protein CASSSQRRGRDYGYTF.

V usage is TRBV7-3 and J usage is TRBJ2-1; unclear D gene. Looked up from germline, CDR1 is SGHTA and CDR2 is FQGTGA. V dropped 1 base and J dropped 6 bases, with 13 bases sitting between them. The CDR3 sequence is 15 residues long. CDR3 DNA sequence: TGTGCCAGCAGCTTAAGCGGCTCGACCATCAATGAGCAGTTCTTC. Amino acids: CASSLSGSTINEQFF.

This clone has only one observation. J is TRBJ2-7 and V is TRBV5-1; D perhaps matches TRBD1 (6 bases). With 7 bases removed from V and 5 bases from J, the gap between germline ends came to 19 bases. The CDR3 covers 14 residues. Germline V gene sequence: CDR1 SGHRS, CDR2 YFSETQ. CDR3 protein: CASYTGHLGNEQYF. The CDR3 nucleotides read TGCGCCAGCTACACGGGACACCTGGGAAACGAGCAGTACTTC.

The rearrangement joins TRBV19 to TRBJ2-3, with 9 bases lining up with TRBD1. With V trimmed by 5 bases and J by 1 base, 4 bases remained unmatched. The germline V gene has CDR1 LNHDA and CDR2 SQIVND (reference sequence). The CDR3 consists of 15 residues. Written as DNA, the CDR3 is TGTGCCAGTAGTGGGGGACAGGGCGGCACAGATACGCAGTATTTT. Translated, it gives CASSGGQGGTDTQYF.

The sample holds one count of this clone. The chain is built from TRBV5-1 and TRBJ1-1, with TRBD1 as a possible D gene (6 bases). This CDR3 spans 14 amino acids. The V end was cut by 7 bases, the J end by 0 bases, with 13 bases between. CDR1 is SGHRS, CDR2 YFSETQ, per germline. This CDR3 reads CASGRGGVNTEAFF. The CDR3, as DNA: TGCGCCAGCGGACGAGGGGGGGTGAACACTGAAGCTTTCTTT.

The chain is built from TRBV6-5 and TRBJ1-2, with D unresolved. This CDR3 is built from 15 residues. Germline V gene sequence: CDR1 MNHEY, CDR2 SVGAGI. Trimming pared 0 bases from V and 8 bases from J, leaving 16 bases between. CDR3 sequence: CASSYSRGRARGYTF. CDR3 bases: TGTGCCAGCAGTTACTCGCGGGGAAGGGCTAGGGGCTACACCTTC.

This clone was seen once. The rearrangement links TRBV11-2 to TRBJ1-2; 7 bases agree with TRBD1. The CDR3 is 17 residues long. From germline, CDR1 is SGHAT and CDR2 FQNNGV. The V segment lost 4 bases and the J segment 4 bases; nucleotides outside the gene matches: 15. This chain's CDR3 is CASSSNRGVPGGYGYTF. DNA for the CDR3: TGTGCCAGCAGCTCCAACCGGGGAGTTCCAGGGGGCTATGGCTACACCTTC.

The rearrangement joins TRBV7-2 to TRBJ1-5; 8 nucleotides line up with TRBD1. The CDR3 loop spans 14 amino acids. With 4 bases clipped from V and 7 bases from J, the junction kept 6 bases outside the gene matches. Germline CDR1 is SGHTA and CDR2 is FQGNSA. DNA for the CDR3: TGTGCCAGCAGCTCGGGAGACAGGGGCCAGCCCCAGCATTTT. Translation: CASSSGDRGQPQHF.

The chain is built from TRBV7-3 and TRBJ2-5; no reliable D call. This CDR3 is built from 13 residues. Looked up from germline, CDR1 is SGHTA and CDR2 is FQGTGA. Between the trimmed V and J ends, which lost 4 bases and 2 bases, there was a span of 8 bases. The CDR3 region is CASSSTPQETQYF. The CDR3 DNA sequence: TGTGCCAGCAGCTCGACACCGCAAGAGACCCAGTACTTC.

V gene TRBV7-6 combines with J gene TRBJ2-3; D possibly corresponds to TRBD2 (6 bases). V shed 8 bases and J shed 3 bases, with 12 bases lying between them. The V gene's germline CDR1 is SGHVS and CDR2 FNYEAQ. This CDR3 comprises 13 residues. CDR3 DNA sequence: TGTGCCAGCGGCGGGATGGGGACAGATACGCAGTATTTT. It codes for CASGGMGTDTQYF. The whole variable domain, remainder taken from reference TRBV7-6 and TRBJ2-3, is GAGVSQSPRYKVTKRGQDVALRCDPISGHVSLYWYRQALGQGPEFLTYFNYEAQQDKSGLPNDRFSAERPEGSISTLTIQRTEQRDSAMYRCASGGMGTDTQYFGPGTRLTVL.

This clone was seen more than once but under ten times. The chain joins TRBV9 to TRBJ2-1; perhaps TRBD1 as D (6 bases). The germline gives CDR1 SGDLS, CDR2 YYNGEE. This CDR3 is built from 15 residues. V gave up 2 bases and J gave up 0 bases, with 9 bases separating them. The CDR3 loop reads CASSVGTSSYNEQFF. The CDR3 bases are TGTGCCAGCAGCGTCGGGACAAGCTCCTACAATGAGCAGTTCTTC.

This chain joins TRBV20-1 and TRBJ1-2; D is possibly TRBD1 (6 bases). Germline V gene sequence: CDR1 DFQATT, CDR2 SNEGSKA (reference sequence). Trimming cost V 3 bases and J 5 bases, with 7 bases left between them. The CDR3 length is 11 residues. This chain's CDR3 is CSARDSYGYTF. As DNA, the CDR3 is TGCAGTGCTAGGGACAGTTATGGCTACACCTTC.

The chain combines TRBV19 with TRBJ1-1; D is perhaps TRBD1 (6 bases). Germline V lookup: CDR1 LNHDA, CDR2 SQIVND (reference sequence). Trimming pared 3 bases from V and 2 bases from J, leaving 13 bases between. The CDR3 contains 15 residues. CDR3 nucleotide sequence: TGTGCCAGTAGTATTAGAGGGACAAGAAACACTGAAGCTTTCTTT. Residues: CASSIRGTRNTEAFF.

This clone has just a few counts. V is TRBV7-8 and J is TRBJ1-4, with 7 bases that match TRBD1. Germline CDR1 and CDR2: SGHVS and FQNEAQ. The V gene end was trimmed by 5 bases and the J gene end by 8 bases; junction bases not matched to a gene: 14. CDR3 length: 16 amino acids. Written as DNA, the CDR3 is TGTGCCAGCAGCCTCCAAGAGGGGGCATTGGGGGAAAAACTGTTTTTT. Translated: CASSLQEGALGEKLFF.

This clone was seen only once. The J gene is TRBJ2-7, the V gene TRBV6-5, with 12 nucleotides matching TRBD1. The trim removed 7 bases at V and 7 bases at J, leaving 8 bases unmatched. The CDR3 extends over 14 amino acids. Germline V lookup: CDR1 MNHEY, CDR2 SVGAGI. The CDR3 DNA sequence: TGTGCCAGCATGAGGGACAGGGGGCCGGGAGAGCAGTACTTC. Protein product: CASMRDRGPGEQYF.

The chain recombines TRBV5-1 with TRBJ2-3; D unresolved. The CDR3 length is 13 residues. The germline V gene encodes CDR1 SGHRS and CDR2 YFSETQ. Trimming stripped 3 bases from V and 6 bases from J, with 11 bases between. The DNA for the CDR3 is TGCGCCAGCAGCTCCCTAGGTCTGGATACGCAGTATTTT. Residues: CASSSLGLDTQYF.

The rearrangement links TRBV18 to TRBJ1-3; no reliable D call. This CDR3 is built from 17 residues. The V gene lost 1 base and the J gene lost 1 base, with 14 bases spanning the gap. Germline lookup yields CDR1 KGHSH and CDR2 LQKENI. CDR3 nucleotide sequence: TGTGCCAGCTCACCACAACGGAGCGGCGGGTCTGGAAACACCATATATTTT. Its translation: CASSPQRSGGSGNTIYF.

The chain is built from TRBV5-5 and TRBJ1-4; possibly TRBD1 for D (6 bases). CDR1 is SGHKS and CDR2 is YYEKEE in the germline V gene (reference sequence). Trimming took 0 bases from V and 5 from J, leaving 8 bases between them. The CDR3 contains 14 residues. CDR3 sequence (DNA): TGTGCCAGCAGCTTGGGGACAGCAAATGAAAAACTGTTTTTT. This gives the protein CASSLGTANEKLFF.